This T cell receptor beta chain was documented in a study of human T cells and chemical hapten exposure. This clonotype has a handful of counts. The time point is: patch test 1, 2 weeks after DPC sensitization. Treatment defined: therapeutic diphenylcyclopropenone sensitization with weekly scalp DPC. Germline V gives CDR1 MNHEY, CDR2 SVGEGT. The CDR3 runs to 14 residues. Losses at the gene ends were 5 bases for V and 9 bases for J; bases not matched to a gene: 4. TCRdb independently ran MiXCR on the RACE reads; one entry per CDR3 protein. The sample includes tens of thousands of distinct CDR3 sequences, around 9.8% of them seen just once.

This chain uses TRBV6-2 or TRBV6-3 with TRBJ2-1; the match to TRBD2 covers 13 bases. The clonotype was recovered from a woman between 35 and 50 years old with alopecia areata. Some clones in this sample may be carry-over from other donors' samples. Sequenced here: whole blood, sampled in connection with sensitization to the hapten diphenylcyclopropenone (DPC). Here the CDR3 DNA reads TGTGCCAGCAGTACTAGCGGGGGGGCCGCTGAGCAGTTCTTC. Residues: CASSTSGGAAEQFF.